Detailed here is one T cell receptor (beta chain). This record comes from a study of blood T cell repertoires in COVID-19. Study overall: The United States, Italy and Spain supplied acute and convalescent COVID-19 samples. T cells, B-cell-depleted T cells, or PBMCs provided the cDNA or gDNA that served as material.

Source study methods: Amplification of reference gene primers provided the estimated nucleated cell counts. Sequencing used immunoSEQ multiplex PCR; TCRdb keeps in-frame clones, though not all of them. V, J and clone size were drawn from that table, and D and trimming were deduced from the DNA. In the table there are 350,000 to 450,000 clones, more than 70% of which are singletons. The Seattle site enrolled patients during active infection and followed them longitudinally. V lost 2 bases and J lost 1, with 12 bases in between. This CDR3 is 15 amino acids long. Per the germline V gene, CDR1 is MNHEY and CDR2 is SVGAGI.

The J gene is TRBJ2-7, the V gene TRBV6-5, with D tentatively TRBD2 (6 bases). Sequenced sample: peripheral blood. The receptor was derived from a woman in her sixties with COVID-19, enrolled during active disease. CDR3: CASSYVASASYEQYF. Written as DNA, the CDR3 is TGTGCCAGCAGTTACGTGGCTAGCGCTTCCTACGAGCAGTACTTC.